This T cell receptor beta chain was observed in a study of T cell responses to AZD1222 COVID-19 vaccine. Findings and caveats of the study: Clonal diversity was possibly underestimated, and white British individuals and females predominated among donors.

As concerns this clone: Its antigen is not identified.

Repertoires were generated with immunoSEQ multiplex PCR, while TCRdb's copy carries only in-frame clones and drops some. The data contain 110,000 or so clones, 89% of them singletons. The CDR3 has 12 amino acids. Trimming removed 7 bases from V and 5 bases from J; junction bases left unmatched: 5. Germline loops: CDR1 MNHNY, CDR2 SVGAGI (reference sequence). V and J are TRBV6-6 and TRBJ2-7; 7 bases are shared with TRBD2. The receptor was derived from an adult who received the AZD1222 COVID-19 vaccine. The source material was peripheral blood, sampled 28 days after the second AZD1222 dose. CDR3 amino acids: CASTLGGDEQYF. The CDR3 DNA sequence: TGTGCCAGCACTCTGGGGGGGGACGAGCAGTACTTC.